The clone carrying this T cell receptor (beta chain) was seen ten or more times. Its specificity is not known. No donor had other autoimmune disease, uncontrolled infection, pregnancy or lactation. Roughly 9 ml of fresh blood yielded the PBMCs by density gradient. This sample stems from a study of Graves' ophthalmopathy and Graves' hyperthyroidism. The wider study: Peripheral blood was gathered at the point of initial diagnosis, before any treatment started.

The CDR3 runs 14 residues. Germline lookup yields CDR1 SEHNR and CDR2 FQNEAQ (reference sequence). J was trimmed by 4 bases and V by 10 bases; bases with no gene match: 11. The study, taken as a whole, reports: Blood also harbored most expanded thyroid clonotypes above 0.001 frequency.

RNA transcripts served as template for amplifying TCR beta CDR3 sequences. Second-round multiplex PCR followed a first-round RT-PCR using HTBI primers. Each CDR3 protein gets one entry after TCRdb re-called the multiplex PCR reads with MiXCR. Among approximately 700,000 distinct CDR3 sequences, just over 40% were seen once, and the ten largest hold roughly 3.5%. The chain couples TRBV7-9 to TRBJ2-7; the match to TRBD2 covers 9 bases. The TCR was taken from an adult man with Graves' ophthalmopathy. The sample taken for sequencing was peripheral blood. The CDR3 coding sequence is TGTGCCACCGCGGGGACTAGCAGTGCTTACGAGCAGTACTTC. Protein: CATAGTSSAYEQYF.